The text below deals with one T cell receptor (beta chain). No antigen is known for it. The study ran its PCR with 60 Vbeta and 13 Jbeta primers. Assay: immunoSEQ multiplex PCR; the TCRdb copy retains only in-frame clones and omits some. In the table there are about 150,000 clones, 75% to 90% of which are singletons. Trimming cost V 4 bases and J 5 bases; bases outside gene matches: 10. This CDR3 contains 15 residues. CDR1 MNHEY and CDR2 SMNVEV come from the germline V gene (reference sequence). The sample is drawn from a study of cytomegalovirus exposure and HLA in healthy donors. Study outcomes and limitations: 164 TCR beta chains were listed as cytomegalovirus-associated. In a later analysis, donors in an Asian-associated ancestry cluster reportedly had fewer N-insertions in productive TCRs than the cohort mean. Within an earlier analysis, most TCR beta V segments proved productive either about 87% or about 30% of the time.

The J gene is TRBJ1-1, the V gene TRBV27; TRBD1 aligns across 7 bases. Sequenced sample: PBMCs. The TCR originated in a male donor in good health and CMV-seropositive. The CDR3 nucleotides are TGTGCCAGCAGTTCACTGAGGGGGCGGGATACTGAAGCTTTCTTT. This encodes CASSSLRGRDTEAFF.